One and the same sample provided the 23 T cell receptor beta chains below, sequenced in a study of blood T cell repertoires in COVID-19. Sequencing was performed with immunoSEQ multiplex PCR; in TCRdb, only in-frame clones are kept and a portion is missing. The data hold 200,000 to 250,000 clones, with 85% to 90% observed a single time. The sample taken for sequencing was PBMCs or T cells enriched from blood (not recorded which). The receptor source for this set is a woman aged 45 to 65 with acute COVID-19.

The chain recombines TRBV3-1 (or the pseudogene TRBV3-2) with TRBJ1-3; the D gene is possibly TRBD1 (6 bases). Germline-derived CDR1 and CDR2 are LGHDT and YNNKEL (reference sequence). The CDR3 runs to 16 residues. Trimming took 3 bases from V and 0 from J, leaving 12 bases between them. DNA for the CDR3: TGTGCCAGCAGCCACCAGGGGAGCTACTCTGGAAACACCATATATTTT. Protein product: CASSHQGSYSGNTIYF.

V and J are TRBV10-3 and TRBJ1-1; D ambiguous. This CDR3 has 12 amino acids. V shed 4 bases and J shed 1 base, with 4 bases lying between them. The germline gives CDR1 ENHRY, CDR2 SYGVKD. The CDR3 spells CAISGANTEAFF. DNA of the CDR3: TGTGCCATCAGTGGGGCGAACACTGAAGCTTTCTTT.

V gene TRBV3-1 (or the pseudogene TRBV3-2) combines with J gene TRBJ2-3; no definite D call. CDR1 and CDR2 from the germline V gene are LGHDT and YNNKEL (reference sequence). This CDR3 comprises 19 residues. Trimming stripped 4 bases from V and 0 bases from J, with 23 bases between. The CDR3 protein is CASSLSAEFFGESTDTQYF. CDR3 coding DNA: TGTGCCAGCAGCCTTTCCGCGGAGTTTTTCGGCGAGAGCACAGATACGCAGTATTTT.

The chain joins TRBV6-5 to TRBJ2-7; D perhaps matches TRBD2 (5 bases). The V gene's germline CDR1 is MNHEY and CDR2 SVGAGI. With 6 bases removed from V and 0 bases from J, the gap between germline ends came to 12 bases. The CDR3 covers 14 residues. The CDR3 DNA reads TGTGCCAGCAGCCAAGAAGCGGTCTCCTACGAGCAGTACTTC. This gives the protein CASSQEAVSYEQYF.

The chain recombines TRBV14 with TRBJ2-7; 7 bases align to TRBD1. The V segment lost 0 bases and the J segment 2 bases; nucleotides outside the gene matches: 7. The CDR3 runs 16 residues. Germline lookup yields CDR1 SGHDN and CDR2 FVKESK. In DNA form, the CDR3 reads TGTGCCAGCAGCCAAGAATGGGGACAGATTACCTACGAGCAGTACTTC. It is translated as CASSQEWGQITYEQYF.

The chain joins TRBV6-1 to TRBJ2-2; TRBD2 matches 7 bases. Losses at the gene ends were 6 bases for V and 0 bases for J; bases not matched to a gene: 4. This CDR3 spans 15 amino acids. Germline V lookup: CDR1 MNHNS, CDR2 SASEGT. The CDR3 coding sequence is TGTGCCAGCAGCCGGCGGGGGACGAACACCGGGGAGCTGTTTTTT. Translation gives CASSRRGTNTGELFF.

The chain carries TRBV9 and TRBJ2-5, with 7 bases matching TRBD1. The V segment lost 0 bases and the J segment 4 bases; nucleotides outside the gene matches: 3. This CDR3 comprises 14 residues. Germline assignment: CDR1 SGDLS and CDR2 YYNGEE. The CDR3 protein is CASSVGNRGETQYF. The CDR3, as DNA: TGTGCCAGCAGCGTAGGGAACAGGGGAGAGACCCAGTACTTC.

This chain's CDR3 is CASSPRENSGTDTQYF. CDR3 bases: TGTGCCAGCAGCCCCCGGGAGAACTCAGGAACAGATACGCAGTATTTT. This rearrangement joins TRBV11-3 to TRBJ2-3; D perhaps matches TRBD2 (6 bases). Germline CDR1 is SGHNT and CDR2 is YENEEA. Deletions cut 5 bases from V and 3 bases from J, with 18 bases between. The CDR3 consists of 16 residues.

This chain uses TRBV19 with TRBJ1-2, with a possible D match to TRBD1 (5 bases). The V end was cut by 5 bases, the J end by 0 bases, with 7 bases between. The CDR3 has 13 amino acids. The germline CDR1 and CDR2 sequences are LNHDA and SQIVND (reference sequence). The CDR3 reads CASSSGANYGYTF. The CDR3, as DNA: TGTGCCAGTAGTTCGGGGGCTAACTATGGCTACACCTTC.

This rearrangement joins TRBV18 to TRBJ2-7, with D perhaps TRBD2 (5 bases). Germline-derived CDR1 and CDR2 are KGHSH and LQKENI. This CDR3 comprises 14 residues. V shed 2 bases and J shed 2 bases, with 10 bases lying between them. As DNA, the CDR3 is TGTGCCAGCTCACCAGTGGCGGGTCCCTACGAGCAGTACTTC. This translates into CASSPVAGPYEQYF. Supplemented by reference TRBV18 and TRBJ2-7, the full variable domain reads NAGVMQNPRHLVRRRGQEARLRCSPMKGHSHVYWYRQLPEEGLKFMVYLQKENIIDESGMPKERFSAEFPKEGPSILRIQQVVRGDSAAYFCASSPVAGPYEQYFGPGTRLTVT.

The chain carries TRBV4-1 and TRBJ1-5; 7 bases fit TRBD1. J was trimmed by 4 bases and V by 0 bases; bases with no gene match: 6. Germline CDR1 and CDR2: MGHRA and YSYEKL. The CDR3 sequence is 16 residues long. CDR3 sequence reads: CASSQDRDSLNQPQHF. The CDR3 nucleotides are TGCGCCAGCAGCCAAGATCGGGACAGTCTAAATCAGCCCCAGCATTTT.

The rearrangement links TRBV25-1 to TRBJ2-7; tentative D call: TRBD2 (5 bases). Deletions cut 8 bases from V and 0 bases from J, with 11 bases between. CDR1 and CDR2 from the germline V gene are MGHDK and SYGVNS. There are 13 residues in the CDR3. The CDR3 sequence is CASRTGSSYEQYF. CDR3 nucleotides: TGTGCCAGCCGGACTGGGAGCTCCTACGAGCAGTACTTC.

This clone was counted only a few times. The chain joins TRBV2 to TRBJ1-1; D is possibly TRBD1 (5 bases). Germline CDR1 SNHLY, CDR2 FYNNEI. This CDR3 has 15 residues. The germline V and J ends were trimmed by 5 bases and 5 bases, with 18 bases remaining between them. The chain's CDR3 is CASSSDDRPKTEAFF. CDR3 in DNA: TGTGCCAGCAGTTCGGACGACAGACCGAAGACTGAAGCTTTCTTT.

The rearrangement links TRBV11-2 to TRBJ2-5; 7 bases map to TRBD1. The CDR3 totals 14 residues. Germline values: CDR1 SGHAT, CDR2 FQNNGV. Trimming removed 2 bases from V and 2 bases from J; junction bases left unmatched: 2. Written as DNA, the CDR3 is TGTGCCAGCAGCTTAACGGGACAGCAAGAGACCCAGTACTTC. Protein product: CASSLTGQQETQYF.

The gene calls are TRBV28 and TRBJ2-1; D ambiguous. Trimming took 3 bases from V and 10 from J, leaving 16 bases between them. The CDR3 is 14 residues long. Germline V CDR1 and CDR2: MDHEN, SYDVKM. CDR3 coding DNA: TGTGCCAGCAGTTTTTTGTCAGGATCAGGAGAGCAGTTCTTC. Its translation is CASSFLSGSGEQFF.

The V call is TRBV6-6, the J call TRBJ2-5; 10 bases fit TRBD1. After removal of 10 bases from V and 5 bases from J, the junction contained 10 bases not matched to a gene. Germline loops: CDR1 MNHNY, CDR2 SVGAGI (reference sequence). The CDR3 length is 14 residues. CDR3 amino acids: CATTPRDRGETQYF. In nucleotides, the CDR3 is TGTGCCACCACTCCCCGGGACAGGGGTGAGACCCAGTACTTC.

In nucleotides, the CDR3 is TGTGCCAGCAGCGACGATTTAGCGGGAGGCCTCAATGAGCAGTTCTTC. Its protein is CASSDDLAGGLNEQFF. The rearrangement links TRBV2 to TRBJ2-1; TRBD2 matches at 10 bases. The junction had 11 bases not matched to a gene; V was cut back by 6 bases and J by 6 bases. The CDR3 is 16 amino acids. Per germline, CDR1 SNHLY and CDR2 FYNNEI.

The CDR3 nucleotides read TGTGCCAGCAGCATCACCGGGGCCGGGGAGCTGTTTTTT. It yields the protein CASSITGAGELFF. The V call is TRBV7-2, the J call TRBJ2-2; D possibly corresponds to TRBD2 (5 bases). This CDR3 region has 13 residues. Trimming left V 5 bases short and J 6 bases short, with 10 bases between. Per germline, CDR1 SGHTA and CDR2 FQGNSA.

The V and J genes are TRBV28 and TRBJ2-7; TRBD1 matches at 9 bases. The V gene end was trimmed by 0 bases and the J gene end by 1 base; junction bases not matched to a gene: 4. CDR1 and CDR2 (germline): MDHEN, SYDVKM. This CDR3 region has 16 residues. The CDR3 reads CASSLWGTGLSYEQYF. CDR3 nucleotides: TGTGCCAGCAGTTTATGGGGGACAGGGCTTTCCTACGAGCAGTACTTC.

J is TRBJ2-3 and V is TRBV5-1; 7 bases line up with TRBD2. Germline-derived CDR1 and CDR2 are SGHRS and YFSETQ. Trimming at V came to 5 bases and at J to 0 bases, leaving 0 bases not matched to a gene. The CDR3 runs to 13 residues. The CDR3 coding sequence is TGCGCCAGCAGGGGAGGGAGCACAGATACGCAGTATTTT. This translates into CASRGGSTDTQYF. Based on the CDR3 plus reference TRBV5-1 and TRBJ2-3, the full variable domain is KAGVTQTPRYLIKTRGQQVTLSCSPISGHRSVSWYQQTPGQGLQFLFEYFSETQRNKGNFPGRFSGRQFSNSRSEMNVSTLELGDSALYLCASRGGSTDTQYFGPGTRLTVL.

This clone was counted between two and nine times. V and J are TRBV2 and TRBJ2-3, with D possibly being TRBD2 (5 bases). V dropped 0 bases and J dropped 2 bases, with 12 bases sitting between them. There are 16 residues in the CDR3. Germline V CDR1 and CDR2: SNHLY, FYNNEI. CDR3 sequence (DNA): TGTGCCAGCAGTGAAGCCCCTAGCACCTCCACAGATACGCAGTATTTT. Residues: CASSEAPSTSTDTQYF.

The chain is built from TRBV5-1 and TRBJ2-2; no reliable D call. The CDR3 totals 13 residues. V lost 0 bases, J lost 3 bases, and 3 bases lay in between. Germline V gives CDR1 SGHRS, CDR2 YFSETQ. CDR3 nucleotide sequence: TGCGCCAGCAGCTTGGCATACACCGGGGAGCTGTTTTTT. It codes for CASSLAYTGELFF.

This sequence joins TRBV27 and TRBJ1-1; TRBD1 matches 7 bases. Per germline, CDR1 MNHEY and CDR2 SMNVEV (reference sequence). This CDR3 is built from 13 residues. With 3 bases clipped from V and 6 bases from J, the junction kept 4 bases outside the gene matches. The CDR3 protein is CASSFRGWPEAFF. DNA for the CDR3: TGTGCCAGCAGTTTCAGGGGGTGGCCTGAAGCTTTCTTT.